These 26 T cell receptor beta chains originate from one sample sequenced in a study of cytomegalovirus exposure and HLA in healthy donors. Clones were sequenced by immunoSEQ multiplex PCR, and TCRdb holds only the in-frame ones, with some missing. The repertoire holds roughly 270,000 clones, approximately 88% seen once, with 0.92% in the top ten. Source material: PBMCs. These receptors were taken from a woman aged 18-29 years in good health and CMV-seronegative.

The chain recombines TRBV4-3 with TRBJ1-5; D is undetermined. The length of the CDR3 is 18 residues. From germline, CDR1 is LGHNA and CDR2 YSLEER. Trimming stripped 2 bases from V and 0 bases from J, with 17 bases between. The CDR3 here is CASSQTYNGEYSNQPQHF. The CDR3 DNA is TGCGCCAGCAGCCAAACTTACAACGGGGAATATAGCAATCAGCCCCAGCATTTT.

This rearrangement joins TRBV27 to TRBJ2-7; 9 bases line up with TRBD1. Germline lookup yields CDR1 MNHEY and CDR2 SMNVEV (reference sequence). This CDR3 has 16 amino acids. J lost 4 bases, V lost 2 bases, and 9 bases had no gene match. CDR3 coding DNA: TGTGCCAGCAGTTTAATTCGTACAGGGGGCATGTACGAGCAGTACTTC. Its translation: CASSLIRTGGMYEQYF.

The CDR3 sequence is CASSLGPGSGRFYNEQFF. CDR3 DNA sequence: TGCGCCAGCAGCTTGGGCCCTGGTAGCGGACGATTCTACAATGAGCAGTTCTTC. The chain couples TRBV5-1 to TRBJ2-1; D possibly corresponds to TRBD2 (6 bases). Germline lookup yields CDR1 SGHRS and CDR2 YFSETQ. Trimming cost V 0 bases and J 3 bases, with 19 bases left between them. The length of the CDR3 is 18 residues.

The rearrangement uses TRBV10-3 and TRBJ2-3; 8 nucleotides agree with TRBD2. The CDR3 is 16 amino acids. CDR1 and CDR2 from the germline V gene are ENHRY and SYGVKD. The V segment lost 6 bases and the J segment 5 bases; nucleotides outside the gene matches: 13. In DNA, the CDR3 is TGTGCCATCAGGGGGCGACTAGCGCCACACCTAGATACGCAGTATTTT. Residues: CAIRGRLAPHLDTQYF.

This clone was counted a few times. CDR3 in amino acids: CASSRTADNQPQHF. The CDR3, as DNA: TGTGCCAGCAGCCGAACAGCAGACAATCAGCCCCAGCATTTT. V is TRBV28 and J is TRBJ1-5, with D unclear. The CDR3 has 14 residues. Germline V CDR1 and CDR2: MDHEN, SYDVKM. Trimming left V 6 bases short and J 3 bases short, with 12 bases between.

The gene calls are TRBV15 and TRBJ2-7; 13 positions agree with TRBD2. CDR1 LNHNV and CDR2 YYDKDF come from the germline V gene (reference sequence). The length of the CDR3 is 18 residues. V was pared by 3 bases and J by 7 bases, with 15 bases of the junction left unmatched. This chain's CDR3 is CATSSLGTSGTRGREQYF. The CDR3 coding sequence is TGTGCCACCAGCAGCCTCGGGACTAGCGGGACCCGAGGGCGTGAGCAGTACTTC.

The V and J genes are TRBV7-6 and TRBJ2-7; 13 bases fit TRBD2. The CDR3 has 16 amino acids. The V and J ends lost 1 base and 4 bases, in that order; junction bases with no gene match: 4. The V gene's germline CDR1 is SGHVS and CDR2 FNYEAQ. CDR3 DNA: TGTGCCAGCAGCTTAGGAGGACTAGCGGGAGCGTACGAGCAGTACTTC. Its translation is CASSLGGLAGAYEQYF. Complete variable domain (other parts from reference TRBV7-6 and TRBJ2-7): GAGVSQSPRYKVTKRGQDVALRCDPISGHVSLYWYRQALGQGPEFLTYFNYEAQQDKSGLPNDRFSAERPEGSISTLTIQRTEQRDSAMYRCASSLGGLAGAYEQYFGPGTRLTVT.

The V call is TRBV28, the J call TRBJ1-2; D ambiguous. V was pared by 2 bases and J by 4 bases, with 14 bases between. CDR3 length: 15 residues. Per germline, CDR1 MDHEN and CDR2 SYDVKM. The CDR3 sequence: CASSLPAASFYGYTF. CDR3 bases: TGTGCCAGCAGTTTACCCGCAGCTAGTTTCTATGGCTACACCTTC.

This clone is a singleton in its sample. This chain joins TRBV4-2 and TRBJ2-5; perhaps TRBD1 as D (5 bases). V lost 4 bases and J lost 5, with 11 bases in between. Per germline, CDR1 LGHNA and CDR2 YNFKEQ. This CDR3 is 13 amino acids long. The CDR3, as DNA: TGTGCCAGCAGCCCACAAGGGGCGGAGACCCAGTACTTC. Its translation: CASSPQGAETQYF.

The V call is TRBV30, the J call TRBJ1-2; D gene unclear. V was pared by 1 base and J by 8 bases, with 14 bases between. Germline CDR1 and CDR2: GTSNPN and SVGIG (reference sequence). The CDR3 contains 13 residues. In DNA, the CDR3 is TGTGCCTGGAGTGACGAGGTAGTAGTCGGCTACACCTTC. Translated, it gives CAWSDEVVVGYTF.

The table lists this clone with a count of one. The chain has TRBV7-8 and TRBJ2-1; 8 bases match TRBD2. This CDR3 has 16 residues. V was clipped by 1 base and J by 0 bases; unmatched bases: 2. Germline CDR1 reads SGHVS; CDR2 reads FQNEAQ. CDR3 in amino acids: CASSLVAGNSYNEQFF. The CDR3 DNA follows: TGTGCCAGCAGCTTAGTAGCGGGGAACTCCTACAATGAGCAGTTCTTC. Full variable domain (remainder filled in from reference TRBV7-8 and TRBJ2-1): GAGVSQSPRYKVAKRGQDVALRCDPISGHVSLFWYQQALGQGPEFLTYFQNEAQLDKSGLPSDRFFAERPEGSVSTLKIQRTQQEDSAVYLCASSLVAGNSYNEQFFGPGTRLTVL.

The rearrangement links TRBV2 to TRBJ2-5; D unclear. Trimming left V 8 bases short and J 5 bases short, with 9 bases between. This CDR3 contains 11 residues. Germline CDR1 SNHLY, CDR2 FYNNEI. Written as DNA, the CDR3 is TGTGCCAGCCTGCTGCAGGAGACCCAGTACTTC. Protein sequence: CASLLQETQYF.

This clone was detected once. This chain uses TRBV28 with TRBJ1-1, with TRBD1 matching 8 bases. With 4 bases clipped from V and 0 bases from J, the junction kept 10 bases outside the gene matches. The V gene's germline CDR1 is MDHEN and CDR2 SYDVKM. CDR3 size: 17 residues. Here the CDR3 reads CASSSWTGRVMNTEAFF. The CDR3 coding sequence is TGTGCCAGCAGTTCCTGGACAGGGAGAGTGATGAACACTGAAGCTTTCTTT.

The genes are TRBV11-2 and TRBJ1-2; D is undetermined. From germline, CDR1 is SGHAT and CDR2 FQNNGV. The CDR3 is made up of 14 amino acids. V was pared by 5 bases and J by 3 bases, with 13 bases between. The CDR3 DNA is TGTGCCAGCAGCACCGGCAGGTCGCACTATGGCTACACCTTC. Translating gives CASSTGRSHYGYTF.

The chain couples TRBV5-1 to TRBJ2-5; tentative D call: TRBD2 (6 bases). The V and J ends lost 5 bases and 1 base respectively, with 12 bases between them. The CDR3 has 14 amino acids. CDR1 and CDR2 (germline): SGHRS, YFSETQ. CDR3 sequence: CASRRDRLQETQYF. CDR3 coding DNA: TGCGCCAGCAGGCGGGACCGACTCCAAGAGACCCAGTACTTC. Supplemented by reference TRBV5-1 and TRBJ2-5, the full variable domain reads KAGVTQTPRYLIKTRGQQVTLSCSPISGHRSVSWYQQTPGQGLQFLFEYFSETQRNKGNFPGRFSGRQFSNSRSEMNVSTLELGDSALYLCASRRDRLQETQYFGPGTRLLVL.

The CDR3 region is CASSVYRVGGSPLHF. Here the CDR3 DNA reads TGTGCCAGTAGTGTTTACAGGGTAGGCGGATCACCCCTCCACTTT. This chain links TRBV19 with TRBJ1-6; D might be TRBD1 (6 bases). Germline assignment: CDR1 LNHDA and CDR2 SQIVND (reference sequence). The CDR3 spans 15 residues. The V end was cut by 5 bases, the J end by 10 bases, with 18 bases between.

V usage is TRBV5-1 and J usage is TRBJ2-3; perhaps TRBD2 as D (5 bases). The CDR3 covers 16 residues. Germline CDR1 is SGHRS and CDR2 is YFSETQ. Trimming removed 4 bases at V and 0 bases at J, with 15 bases between. The CDR3 nucleotides read TGCGCCAGCAGCATCGGGGTGGTTACTAGCACAGATACGCAGTATTTT. This translates into CASSIGVVTSTDTQYF.

V gene TRBV19 combines with J gene TRBJ2-7, with D unclear. The germline CDR1 and CDR2 sequences are LNHDA and SQIVND (reference sequence). Trimming cost V 3 bases and J 2 bases, with 8 bases left between them. The CDR3 is 13 amino acids. CDR3 coding DNA: TGTGCCAGTAGTATTGGCAGGCCCTACGAGCAGTACTTC. It translates to CASSIGRPYEQYF.

The gene calls are TRBV11-2 and TRBJ2-7; 7 positions match TRBD2. Germline assignment: CDR1 SGHAT and CDR2 FQNNGV. This CDR3 has 13 amino acids. V lost 7 bases, J lost 9 bases, and 12 bases stayed unmatched. In DNA, the CDR3 is TGTGCCAGCAACCCCAGCGGGGCCGGGGGGCAGTACTTC. This translates into CASNPSGAGGQYF.

The V and J genes are TRBV9 and TRBJ2-7, with D perhaps matching TRBD1 (6 bases). The CDR3 loop spans 15 amino acids. V gave up 0 bases and J gave up 2 bases, with 12 bases separating them. Germline CDR1 reads SGDLS; CDR2 reads YYNGEE. CDR3 loop: CASSVEGRGPYEQYF. The CDR3 coding sequence is TGTGCCAGCAGCGTAGAAGGCAGGGGACCCTACGAGCAGTACTTC. Combining the CDR3 with reference TRBV9 and TRBJ2-7 gives the whole variable domain DSGVTQTPKHLITATGQRVTLRCSPRSGDLSVYWYQQSLDQGLQFLIQYYNGEERAKGNILERFSAQQFPDLHSELNLSSLELGDSALYFCASSVEGRGPYEQYFGPGTRLTVT.

V is TRBV6-1 and J is TRBJ2-4; D possibly corresponds to TRBD2 (5 bases). Germline loops: CDR1 MNHNS, CDR2 SASEGT. The germline V and J ends were trimmed by 7 bases and 5 bases, with 9 bases remaining between them. The CDR3 runs to 12 residues. CDR3 protein: CASTALENIQYF. The DNA for the CDR3 is TGTGCCAGCACCGCACTAGAAAACATTCAGTACTTC.

The V and J genes are TRBV4-1 and TRBJ1-5, with D hard to call. Trimming took off 0 bases at V and 5 bases at J, with 11 bases between the two ends. Germline CDR1 MGHRA, CDR2 YSYEKL. The CDR3 is 15 residues long. The CDR3 coding sequence is TGCGCCAGCAGCCAAGAGGAACAGACCCATCAGCCCCAGCATTTT. This translates into CASSQEEQTHQPQHF.

Comment on this clone: This specimen includes other DNA sequences encoding the same CDR3. The V gene is TRBV5-1, the J gene TRBJ1-1, with D tentatively TRBD1 (5 bases). CDR1 is SGHRS, CDR2 YFSETQ, per germline. Trimming left V 0 bases short and J 1 base short, with 7 bases between. The length of the CDR3 is 14 residues. CDR3 region: CASSLDRPNTEAFF. The CDR3 DNA sequence: TGCGCCAGCAGCTTGGACAGGCCGAACACTGAAGCTTTCTTT.

V gene TRBV29-1 combines with J gene TRBJ1-1; TRBD1 matches at 9 bases. The V gene's germline CDR1 is SQVTM and CDR2 ANQGSEA. V shed 5 bases, J shed 4 bases, and the junction held 8 bases outside the gene matches. The CDR3 runs to 14 residues. This CDR3 reads CSVHTGQGSTEAFF. CDR3 sequence (DNA): TGCAGCGTTCATACAGGACAGGGGAGCACTGAAGCTTTCTTT.

The chain recombines TRBV25-1 with TRBJ1-2; tentatively, D is TRBD1 (5 bases). The CDR3 loop spans 16 amino acids. Germline CDR1 and CDR2: MGHDK and SYGVNS. The V and J ends lost 2 bases and 3 bases respectively, with 16 bases between them. CDR3 bases: TGTGCCAGCAGTGAACGAGGAGCGGGGACGGACTATGGCTACACCTTC. Its translation: CASSERGAGTDYGYTF.

This clone occurred once. The rearrangement joins TRBV9 to TRBJ1-2; TRBD1 aligns across 9 bases. This CDR3 region has 17 residues. V was clipped by 3 bases and J by 2 bases; unmatched bases: 11. In germline, CDR1 is SGDLS, CDR2 YYNGEE. CDR3 sequence (DNA): TGTGCCAGCAGCGGTCGACAGGGGGAATTGGGCAACTATGGCTACACCTTC. Protein: CASSGRQGELGNYGYTF. The full variable domain, in which reference TRBV9 and TRBJ1-2 provide the parts outside the CDR3, is DSGVTQTPKHLITATGQRVTLRCSPRSGDLSVYWYQQSLDQGLQFLIQYYNGEERAKGNILERFSAQQFPDLHSELNLSSLELGDSALYFCASSGRQGELGNYGYTFGSGTRLTVV.